This TCR beta chain was observed in a study of T-cell reconstitution after alpha-beta-depleted transplantation in children. A library of TCRbeta sequences, prepared with unique molecular identifiers, was generated. One entry per CDR3 protein, called by TCRdb with MiXCR from the PCR reads. The profile shows over 550,000 distinct CDR3 sequences, about 10% of them singletons. Per germline, CDR1 MNHEY and CDR2 SMNVEV (reference sequence). Trimming pared 8 bases from V and 2 bases from J, leaving 10 bases between. This CDR3 is 14 amino acids long. V is TRBV27 and J is TRBJ2-6; D not resolved. This sequence originates from a human donor who donated a stem cell graft to a child with acute myeloid leukemia. The specimen was PBMCs from the stem cell graft donor, collected from the stem cell graft. The CDR3 DNA is TGTGCCAGCCGTTATACCCCTGGGGCCAACGTCCTGACTTTC. It is translated as CASRYTPGANVLTF.